This TCR beta chain was recovered during a study of identical twins. General observations from the study: Conclusions were based on cross-sectional statistical analysis, without following the same donors.

Among all donors, each was a healthy Caucasian. A few counts support this clonotype. Its antigen is currently unknown. Germline values: CDR1 ENHRY, CDR2 SYGVKD. V dropped 5 bases and J dropped 2; count of bases not matched to a gene: 8. The CDR3 runs to 17 residues. TCRdb ran MiXCR on the 5' RACE reads and lists one entry per CDR3 protein. The table records nearly 900,000 distinct CDR3 sequences, 9% to 15% of them present only once. The data were also submitted as part of a second study, on yellow fever vaccine responses in identical twins.

V usage is TRBV10-3 and J usage is TRBJ2-6; 8 bases fit TRBD1. This TCR came from a woman younger than 30 in good health. Source material: PBMCs. The CDR3 DNA reads TGTGCCATCAGTACCGGGACAGGCCTAACTGGGGCCAACGTCCTGACTTTC. Translating it yields CAISTGTGLTGANVLTF.